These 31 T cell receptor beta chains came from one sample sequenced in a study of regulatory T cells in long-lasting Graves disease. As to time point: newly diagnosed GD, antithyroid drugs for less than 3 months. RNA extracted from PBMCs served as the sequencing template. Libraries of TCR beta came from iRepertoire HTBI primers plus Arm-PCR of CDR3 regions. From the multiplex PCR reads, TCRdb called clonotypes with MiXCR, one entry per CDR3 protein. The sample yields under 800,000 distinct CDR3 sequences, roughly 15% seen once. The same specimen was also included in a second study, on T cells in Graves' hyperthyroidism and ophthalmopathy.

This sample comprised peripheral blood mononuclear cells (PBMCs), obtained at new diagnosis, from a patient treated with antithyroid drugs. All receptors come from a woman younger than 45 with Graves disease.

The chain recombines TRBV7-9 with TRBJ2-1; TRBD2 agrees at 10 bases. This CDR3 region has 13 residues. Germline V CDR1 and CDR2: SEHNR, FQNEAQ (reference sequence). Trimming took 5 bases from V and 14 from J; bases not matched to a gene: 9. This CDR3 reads CASSGLAGAAEFF. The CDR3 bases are TGTGCCAGCAGCGGTCTAGCGGGAGCAGCGGAGTTCTTC.

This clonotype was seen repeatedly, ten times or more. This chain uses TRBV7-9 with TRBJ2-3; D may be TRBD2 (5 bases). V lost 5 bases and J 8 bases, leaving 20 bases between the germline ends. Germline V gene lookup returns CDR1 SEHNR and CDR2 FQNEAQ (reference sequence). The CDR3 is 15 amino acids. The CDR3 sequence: CASSPAGSARGTQYF. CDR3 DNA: TGTGCCAGCAGCCCTGCTGGTAGCGCTCGGGGTACGCAGTATTTT.

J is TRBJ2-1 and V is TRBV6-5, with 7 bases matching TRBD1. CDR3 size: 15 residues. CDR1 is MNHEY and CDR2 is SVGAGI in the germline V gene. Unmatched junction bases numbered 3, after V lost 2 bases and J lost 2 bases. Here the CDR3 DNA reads TGTGCCAGCAGTTACGAGAGGGGGCCCTACAATGAGCAGTTCTTC. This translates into CASSYERGPYNEQFF.

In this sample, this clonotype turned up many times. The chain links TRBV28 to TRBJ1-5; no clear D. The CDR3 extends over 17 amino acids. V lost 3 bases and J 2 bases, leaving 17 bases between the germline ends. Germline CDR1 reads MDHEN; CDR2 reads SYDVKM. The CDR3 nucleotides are TGTGCCAGCAGTTTCTCCACGGATTTTTGGCGCAATCAGCCCCAGCATTTT. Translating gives CASSFSTDFWRNQPQHF. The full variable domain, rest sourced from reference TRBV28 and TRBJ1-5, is DVKVTQSSRYLVKRTGEKVFLECVQDMDHENMFWYRQDPGLGLRLIYFSYDVKMKEKGDIPEGYSVSREKKERFSLILESASTNQTSMYLCASSFSTDFWRNQPQHFGDGTRLSIL.

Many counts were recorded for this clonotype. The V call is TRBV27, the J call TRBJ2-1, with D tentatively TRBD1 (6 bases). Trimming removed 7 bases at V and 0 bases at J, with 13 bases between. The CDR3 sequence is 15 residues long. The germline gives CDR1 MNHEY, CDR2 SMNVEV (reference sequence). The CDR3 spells CASNQPGHSYNEQFF. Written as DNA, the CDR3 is TGTGCCAGCAACCAACCGGGACACTCCTACAATGAGCAGTTCTTC.

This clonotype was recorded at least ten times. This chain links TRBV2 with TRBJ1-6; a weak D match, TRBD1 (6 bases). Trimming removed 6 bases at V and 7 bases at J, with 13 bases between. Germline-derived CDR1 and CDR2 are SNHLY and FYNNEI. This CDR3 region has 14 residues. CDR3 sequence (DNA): TGTGCCAGCAGCGTACAGGGTAGCAATTCACCCCTCCACTTT. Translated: CASSVQGSNSPLHF.

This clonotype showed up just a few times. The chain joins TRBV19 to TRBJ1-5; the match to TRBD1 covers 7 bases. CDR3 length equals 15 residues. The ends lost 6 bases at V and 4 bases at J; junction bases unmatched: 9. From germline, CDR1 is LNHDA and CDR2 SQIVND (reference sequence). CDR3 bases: TGTGCCAGTAGACCCGCGGGACAGCTGAATCAGCCCCAGCATTTT. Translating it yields CASRPAGQLNQPQHF.

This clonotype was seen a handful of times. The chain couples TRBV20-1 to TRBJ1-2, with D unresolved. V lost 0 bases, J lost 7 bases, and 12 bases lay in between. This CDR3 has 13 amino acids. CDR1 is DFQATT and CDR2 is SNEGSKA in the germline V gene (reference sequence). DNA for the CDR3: TGCAGTGCTAGAGAACGAATGATAGGTGGCTACACCTTC. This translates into CSARERMIGGYTF.

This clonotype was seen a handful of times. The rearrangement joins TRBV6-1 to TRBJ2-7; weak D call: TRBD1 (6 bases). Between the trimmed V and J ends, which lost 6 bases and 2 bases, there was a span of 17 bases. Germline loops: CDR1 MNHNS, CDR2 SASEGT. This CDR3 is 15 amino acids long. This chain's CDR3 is CASSVTLRGPYEQYF. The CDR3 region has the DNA TGTGCCAGCAGCGTTACTCTCAGGGGCCCCTACGAGCAGTACTTC.

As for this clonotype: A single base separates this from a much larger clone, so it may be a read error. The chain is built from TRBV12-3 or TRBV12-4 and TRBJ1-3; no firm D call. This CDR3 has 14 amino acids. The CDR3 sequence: CASSRDISGNTVYF. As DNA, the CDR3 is TGTGCCAGCAGTCGAGACATCTCTGGAAACACCGTATATTTT.

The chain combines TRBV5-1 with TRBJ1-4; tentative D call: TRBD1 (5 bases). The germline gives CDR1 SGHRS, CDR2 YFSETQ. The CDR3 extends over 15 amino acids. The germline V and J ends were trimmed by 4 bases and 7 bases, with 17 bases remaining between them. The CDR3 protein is CASSVPSGTVEKLFF. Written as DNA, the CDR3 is TGCGCCAGCAGCGTGCCGTCCGGGACGGTTGAAAAACTGTTTTTT.

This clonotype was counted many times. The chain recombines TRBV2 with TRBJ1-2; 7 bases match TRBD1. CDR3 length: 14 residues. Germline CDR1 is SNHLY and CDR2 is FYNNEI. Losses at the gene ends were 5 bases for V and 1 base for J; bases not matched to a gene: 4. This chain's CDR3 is CASSRDRYNYGYTF. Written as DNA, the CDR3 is TGTGCCAGCAGTAGGGACAGATATAACTATGGCTACACCTTC.

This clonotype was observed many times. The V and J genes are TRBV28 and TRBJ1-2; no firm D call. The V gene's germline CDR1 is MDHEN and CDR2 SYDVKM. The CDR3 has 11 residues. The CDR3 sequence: CGAGRKYGYTF. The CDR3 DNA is TGTGGCGCAGGCCGAAAATATGGCTACACCTTC.

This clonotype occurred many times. This CDR3 is CASSLHGSGSTDTQYF. In nucleotides, the CDR3 is TGTGCCAGCAGTTTACATGGTAGCGGGAGCACAGATACGCAGTATTTT. The chain carries TRBV28 and TRBJ2-3; 7 nucleotides agree with TRBD2. The CDR3 spans 16 residues. V trimming: 2 bases; J trimming: 0 bases; junction bases outside the gene matches: 5. Germline assignment: CDR1 MDHEN and CDR2 SYDVKM.

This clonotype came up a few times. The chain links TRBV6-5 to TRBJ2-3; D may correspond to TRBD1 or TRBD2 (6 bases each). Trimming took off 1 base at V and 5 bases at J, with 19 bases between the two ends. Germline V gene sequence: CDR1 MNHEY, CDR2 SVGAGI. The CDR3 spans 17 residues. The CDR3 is CASSYFPSQGGGDTQYF. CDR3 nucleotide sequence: TGTGCCAGCAGTTACTTCCCGTCACAGGGAGGTGGAGATACGCAGTATTTT.

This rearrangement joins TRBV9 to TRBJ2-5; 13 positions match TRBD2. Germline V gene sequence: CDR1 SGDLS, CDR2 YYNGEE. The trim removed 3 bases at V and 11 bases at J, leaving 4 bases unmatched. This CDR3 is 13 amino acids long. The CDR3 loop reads CASSAGLAGVQYF. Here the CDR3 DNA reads TGTGCCAGCAGCGCCGGACTAGCGGGAGTTCAGTACTTC. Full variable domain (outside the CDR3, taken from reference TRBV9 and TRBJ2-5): DSGVTQTPKHLITATGQRVTLRCSPRSGDLSVYWYQQSLDQGLQFLIQYYNGEERAKGNILERFSAQQFPDLHSELNLSSLELGDSALYFCASSAGLAGVQYFGPGTRLLVL.

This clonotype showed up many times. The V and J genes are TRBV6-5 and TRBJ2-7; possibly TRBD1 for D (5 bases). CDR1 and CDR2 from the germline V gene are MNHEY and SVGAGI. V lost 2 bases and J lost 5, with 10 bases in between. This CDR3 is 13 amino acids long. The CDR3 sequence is CASSYQGLNEQYF. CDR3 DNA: TGTGCCAGCAGTTACCAGGGTCTCAACGAGCAGTACTTC.

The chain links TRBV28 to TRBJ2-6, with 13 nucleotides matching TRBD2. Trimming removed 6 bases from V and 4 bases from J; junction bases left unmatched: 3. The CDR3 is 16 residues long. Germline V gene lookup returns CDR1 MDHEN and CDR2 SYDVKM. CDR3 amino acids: CASRGLAGTGANVLTF. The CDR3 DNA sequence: TGTGCCAGCAGGGGACTAGCGGGAACCGGGGCCAACGTCCTGACTTTC.

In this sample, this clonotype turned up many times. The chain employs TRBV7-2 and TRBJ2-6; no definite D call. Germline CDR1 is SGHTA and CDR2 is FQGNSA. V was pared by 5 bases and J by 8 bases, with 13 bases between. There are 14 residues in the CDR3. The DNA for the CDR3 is TGTGCCAGCAGCCTGCACAAGGCGCCCAACGTCCTGACTTTC. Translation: CASSLHKAPNVLTF.

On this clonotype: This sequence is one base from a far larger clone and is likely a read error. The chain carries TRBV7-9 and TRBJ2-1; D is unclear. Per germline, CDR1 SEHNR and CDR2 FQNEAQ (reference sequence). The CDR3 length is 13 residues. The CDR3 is CASSFGVVNEQLF. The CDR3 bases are TGTGCCAGCAGCTTTGGGGTCGTCAATGAGCAGCTCTTC.

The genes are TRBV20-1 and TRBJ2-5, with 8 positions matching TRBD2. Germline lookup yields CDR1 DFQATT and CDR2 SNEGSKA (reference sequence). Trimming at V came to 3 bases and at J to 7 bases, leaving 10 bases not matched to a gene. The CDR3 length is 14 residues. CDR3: CSASRGLGVGTQYF. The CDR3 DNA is TGCAGTGCTAGTCGGGGACTAGGGGTGGGGACCCAGTACTTC.

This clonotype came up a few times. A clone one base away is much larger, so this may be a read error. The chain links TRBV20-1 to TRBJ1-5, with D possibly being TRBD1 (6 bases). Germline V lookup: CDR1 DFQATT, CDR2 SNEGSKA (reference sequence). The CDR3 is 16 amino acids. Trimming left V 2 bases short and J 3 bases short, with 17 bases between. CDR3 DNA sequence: TGCAGTGCTAGAAAAGCCCGGGGGGCGGACAATCAGCCCCAGCATTTT. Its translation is CSARKARGADNQPQHF.

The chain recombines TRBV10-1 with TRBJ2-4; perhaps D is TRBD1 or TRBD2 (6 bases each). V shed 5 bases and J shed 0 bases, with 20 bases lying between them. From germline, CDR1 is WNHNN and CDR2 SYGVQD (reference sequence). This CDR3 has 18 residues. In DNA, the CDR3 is TGCGCCAGCAGTATAAAGACAAACCGGGGGCTAGCCAAAAACATTCAGTACTTC. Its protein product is CASSIKTNRGLAKNIQYF.

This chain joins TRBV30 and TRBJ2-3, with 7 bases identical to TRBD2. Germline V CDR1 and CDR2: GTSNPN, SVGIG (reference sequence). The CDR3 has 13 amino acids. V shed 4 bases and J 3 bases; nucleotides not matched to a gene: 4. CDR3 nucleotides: TGTGCCTGGACTCGACTAGCAACAGATACGCAGTATTTT. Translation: CAWTRLATDTQYF.

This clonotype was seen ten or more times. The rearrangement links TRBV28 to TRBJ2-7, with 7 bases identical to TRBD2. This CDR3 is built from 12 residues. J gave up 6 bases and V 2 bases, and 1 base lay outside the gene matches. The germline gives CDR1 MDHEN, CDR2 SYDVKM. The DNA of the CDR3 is TGTGCCAGCAGTTTACCGGGAGGCGAGCAGTACTTC. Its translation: CASSLPGGEQYF.

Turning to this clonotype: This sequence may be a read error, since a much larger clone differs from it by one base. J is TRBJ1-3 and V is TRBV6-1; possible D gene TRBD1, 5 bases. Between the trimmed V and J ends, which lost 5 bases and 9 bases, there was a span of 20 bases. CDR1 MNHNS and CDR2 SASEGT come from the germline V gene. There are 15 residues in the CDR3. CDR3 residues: CASSPVWGAATTIYF. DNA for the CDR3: TGTGCCAGCAGTCCGGTGTGGGGCGCCGCAACCACCATATATTTT.

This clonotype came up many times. CDR3 sequence (DNA): TGTGCCAGTAGTCTCAGACTAGCGGGAGTCTCCTACGAGCAGTACTTC. It is translated as CASSLRLAGVSYEQYF. The gene calls are TRBV19 and TRBJ2-7, with TRBD2 matching over 12 bases. J gave up 0 bases and V 5 bases, and 5 bases lay outside the gene matches. The CDR3 runs to 16 residues. From germline, CDR1 is LNHDA and CDR2 SQIVND (reference sequence).

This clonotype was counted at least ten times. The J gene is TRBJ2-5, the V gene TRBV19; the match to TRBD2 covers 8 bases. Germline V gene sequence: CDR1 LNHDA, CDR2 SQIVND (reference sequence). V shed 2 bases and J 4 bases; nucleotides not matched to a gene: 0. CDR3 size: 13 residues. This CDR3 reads CASSILAGETQYF. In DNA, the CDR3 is TGTGCCAGTAGTATACTAGCGGGAGAGACCCAGTACTTC.

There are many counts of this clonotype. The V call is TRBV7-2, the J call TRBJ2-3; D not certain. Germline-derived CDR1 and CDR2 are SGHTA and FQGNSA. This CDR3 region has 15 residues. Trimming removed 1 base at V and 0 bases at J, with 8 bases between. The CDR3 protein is CASSLEAQSTDTQYF. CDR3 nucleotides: TGTGCCAGCAGCTTAGAAGCGCAAAGCACAGATACGCAGTATTTT.

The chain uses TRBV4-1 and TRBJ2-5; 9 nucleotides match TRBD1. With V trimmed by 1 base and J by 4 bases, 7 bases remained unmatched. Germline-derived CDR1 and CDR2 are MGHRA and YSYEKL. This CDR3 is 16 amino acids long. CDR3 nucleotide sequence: TGCGCCAGCAGCCAAGGGAACAGGGGGCAGGGAGAGACCCAGTACTTC. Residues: CASSQGNRGQGETQYF.

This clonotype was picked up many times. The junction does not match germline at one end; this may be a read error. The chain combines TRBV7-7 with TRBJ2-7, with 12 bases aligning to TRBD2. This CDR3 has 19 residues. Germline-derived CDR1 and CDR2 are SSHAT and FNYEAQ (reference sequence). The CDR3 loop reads CASSEEPGLAGRGTYEQYF. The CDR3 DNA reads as TGTGCTAGCAGCGAGGAACCGGGACTAGCGGGCCGAGGAACCTACGAGCAGTACTTC. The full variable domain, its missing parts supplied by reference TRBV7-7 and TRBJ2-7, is GAGVSQSPRYKVTKRGQDVTLRCDPISSHATLYWYQQALGQGPEFLTYFNYEAQPDKSGLPSDRFSAERPEGSISTLTIQRTEQRDSAMYRCASSEEPGLAGRGTYEQYFGPGTRLTVT.